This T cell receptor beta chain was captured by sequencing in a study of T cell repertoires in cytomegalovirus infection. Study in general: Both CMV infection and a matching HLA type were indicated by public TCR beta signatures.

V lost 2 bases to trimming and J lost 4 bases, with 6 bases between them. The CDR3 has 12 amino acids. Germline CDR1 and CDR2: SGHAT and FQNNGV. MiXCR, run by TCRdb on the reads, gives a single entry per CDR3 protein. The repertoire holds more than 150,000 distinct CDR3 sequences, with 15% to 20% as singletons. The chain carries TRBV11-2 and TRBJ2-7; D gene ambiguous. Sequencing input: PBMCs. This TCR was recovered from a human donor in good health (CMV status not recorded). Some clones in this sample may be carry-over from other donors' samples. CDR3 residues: CASSLPTYEQYF. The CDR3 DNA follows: TGTGCCAGCAGCTTACCAACGTACGAGCAGTACTTC.